These 14 T cell receptor beta chains were all obtained from the same sample, sequenced in a study of T-cell reconstitution after alpha-beta-depleted transplantation in children. The TCRbeta library incorporated unique molecular identifiers. Using its own MiXCR run on the PCR reads, TCRdb lists one record per CDR3 protein. The data show 700,000 or so distinct CDR3 sequences, under 15% seen once. Sequencing used PBMCs, obtained before TCRalphabeta/CD19-depleted stem cell transplant. These receptors were collected from a girl aged 2 to 10 with congenital amegakaryocytic thrombocytopenia, due to receive a stem cell transplant.

This clonotype was detected ten times or more. V gene TRBV12-3 or TRBV12-4 combines with J gene TRBJ2-1; D not resolved. This CDR3 is built from 12 residues. Deletions cut 4 bases from V and 8 bases from J, with 9 bases between. The CDR3: CASSSEAHEQFF. The CDR3 DNA reads TGTGCCAGCAGTTCCGAGGCCCATGAGCAGTTCTTC.

The J gene is TRBJ1-5, the V gene TRBV5-1; TRBD1 aligns across 9 bases. From germline, CDR1 is SGHRS and CDR2 YFSETQ. The CDR3 is made up of 14 amino acids. Germline trimming cut 1 base from V and 6 bases from J; bases unmatched to any gene: 2. The CDR3 loop is CASSLSTGGQPQHF. CDR3 nucleotide sequence: TGCGCCAGCAGCTTGTCGACAGGGGGTCAGCCCCAGCATTTT.

This clonotype was detected only a few times. V gene TRBV28 combines with J gene TRBJ2-5, with D possibly being TRBD1 or TRBD2 (5 bases each). This CDR3 comprises 13 residues. CDR1 is MDHEN and CDR2 is SYDVKM in the germline V gene. Trimming cost V 5 bases and J 5 bases, with 12 bases left between them. CDR3 residues: CASSPNWGETQYF. CDR3 nucleotides: TGTGCCAGCAGTCCCAACTGGGGGGAGACCCAGTACTTC. Full variable domain (remainder filled in from reference TRBV28 and TRBJ2-5): DVKVTQSSRYLVKRTGEKVFLECVQDMDHENMFWYRQDPGLGLRLIYFSYDVKMKEKGDIPEGYSVSREKKERFSLILESASTNQTSMYLCASSPNWGETQYFGPGTRLLVL.

This clonotype came up a few times. The chain uses TRBV7-9 and TRBJ2-1, with TRBD2 identical over 12 bases. The CDR3 runs to 17 residues. The ends lost 5 bases at V and 7 bases at J; junction bases unmatched: 12. CDR1 and CDR2 (germline): SEHNR, FQNEAQ (reference sequence). The CDR3 DNA is TGTGCCAGCAGCCCCCCGGCCGGGACTAGCGGGCGAAATGAGCAGTTCTTC. Residues: CASSPPAGTSGRNEQFF.

This clonotype was counted only a few times. The rearrangement joins TRBV12-3 or TRBV12-4 to TRBJ2-3, with 10 bases identical to TRBD2. CDR3 length: 18 residues. V was clipped by 3 bases and J by 0 bases; unmatched bases: 9. CDR3 nucleotides: TGTGCCAGCAGTTTCAGGACTAGCGGTATCCCAAGCACAGATACGCAGTATTTT. It translates to CASSFRTSGIPSTDTQYF.

This clonotype was seen many times. The rearrangement links TRBV6-5 to TRBJ1-1; the D gene is possibly TRBD1 (5 bases). The V end lost 5 bases, the J end lost 7 bases, and 11 bases lay between the germline ends. CDR1 and CDR2 from the germline V gene are MNHEY and SVGAGI. CDR3 length: 12 amino acids. The CDR3 sequence is CASSRGEGEAFF. CDR3 DNA: TGTGCCAGCAGTAGGGGAGAGGGTGAAGCTTTCTTT.

This sequence joins TRBV5-1 and TRBJ2-7; D not resolved. Germline loops: CDR1 SGHRS, CDR2 YFSETQ. The CDR3 length is 12 residues. The ends were cut back, 5 bases at V and 2 bases at J, with 8 bases in the middle. CDR3 amino acids: CASRSETYEQYF. Written as DNA, the CDR3 is TGCGCCAGCAGATCCGAGACCTACGAGCAGTACTTC. The full variable domain, in which reference TRBV5-1 and TRBJ2-7 provide the parts outside the CDR3, is KAGVTQTPRYLIKTRGQQVTLSCSPISGHRSVSWYQQTPGQGLQFLFEYFSETQRNKGNFPGRFSGRQFSNSRSEMNVSTLELGDSALYLCASRSETYEQYFGPGTRLTVT.

This clonotype has only a few counts. This sequence joins TRBV5-1 and TRBJ2-1; D is ambiguous. From germline, CDR1 is SGHRS and CDR2 YFSETQ. The ends were cut back, 7 bases at V and 4 bases at J, with 21 bases in the middle. The length of the CDR3 is 16 residues. The CDR3 DNA sequence: TGCGCCAGCGTATCCCCTTCGGCGGCTGGATACAATGAGCAGTTCTTC. Translation: CASVSPSAAGYNEQFF.

This clonotype was seen only a few times. J is TRBJ2-1 and V is TRBV14, with D maybe TRBD2 (6 bases). The CDR3 totals 16 residues. Trimming cost V 0 bases and J 7 bases, with 16 bases left between them. Germline V gene lookup returns CDR1 SGHDN and CDR2 FVKESK. DNA of the CDR3: TGTGCCAGCAGCCAAGATAGAGCGGGTCGGCTAAATGAGCAGTTCTTC. It yields the protein CASSQDRAGRLNEQFF.

V is TRBV6-1 and J is TRBJ2-5; 7 bases agree with TRBD1. The CDR3 runs to 17 residues. V lost 5 bases and J lost 7; bases outside the gene matches: 19. The germline gives CDR1 MNHNS, CDR2 SASEGT. The CDR3 nucleotides read TGTGCCAGCAGTAAAATTCGTACCGGGACAGAAAGAGGGACCCAGTACTTC. It specifies CASSKIRTGTERGTQYF.

Many counts were recorded for this clonotype. This chain links TRBV18 with TRBJ2-5; tentatively, D is TRBD2 (5 bases). Trimming removed 0 bases from V and 2 bases from J, with 7 bases in between. This CDR3 has 14 residues. Germline V CDR1 and CDR2: KGHSH, LQKENI. The CDR3 DNA reads TGTGCCAGCTCACCACCGGACTGGCAAGAGACCCAGTACTTC. It translates to CASSPPDWQETQYF.

This clonotype was detected many times. The V gene is TRBV20-1, the J gene TRBJ2-3; the match to TRBD2 covers 10 bases. Trimming removed 2 bases from V and 2 bases from J; junction bases left unmatched: 4. The CDR3 is 15 amino acids. CDR1 DFQATT and CDR2 SNEGSKA come from the germline V gene (reference sequence). CDR3 nucleotide sequence: TGCAGTGCTAGACCCGGACTAGCGGCCACAGATACGCAGTATTTT. Its protein is CSARPGLAATDTQYF.

The table lists this clonotype with many counts. V is TRBV12-3 or TRBV12-4 and J is TRBJ2-3; TRBD2 aligns across 7 bases. This CDR3 region has 15 residues. The J segment lost 3 bases and the V segment lost 6 bases, leaving 9 bases of the junction unmatched. CDR3 protein: CASSPQREGTDTQYF. CDR3 bases: TGTGCCAGCAGCCCGCAGCGGGAAGGGACAGATACGCAGTATTTT.

For this clonotype: This may stem from a read error, because a much larger clone lies one nucleotide away. This sequence joins TRBV3-1 and TRBJ2-2; D remains ambiguous. This CDR3 is 13 amino acids long. Germline V CDR1 and CDR2: LGHDT, YNNKEL (reference sequence). The CDR3 nucleotides read TGTACCAGCAGCCAAGCGCTCGAGGGGGAGCTGTTTTTT. Translating it yields CTSSQALEGELFF. Together with reference TRBV3-1 and TRBJ2-2, the CDR3 gives the full variable domain: DTAVSQTPKYLVTQMGNDKSIKCEQNLGHDTMYWYKQDSKKFLKIMFSYNNKELIINETVPNRFSPKSPDKAHLNLHINSLELGDSAVYFCTSSQALEGELFFGEGSRLTVL.